These T cell receptor beta chains were read from a single sample in a study of identical twins. One entry per CDR3 protein, called by TCRdb with MiXCR from the 5' RACE reads. Of about 200,000 distinct CDR3 sequences in the sample, around 15% were seen once. These records were also assigned to another study, of T cells expressing NK-cell markers.

The material sequenced was CD8+ T cells sorted from blood. Receptor source: a woman between 18 and 29 years old in good health. Both conserved end residues are part of each CDR3. D genes are given only for firm matches. Expanded clones are given a class, and other clones once, few, many or no size at all.

-	TRBV7-8	-	TRBJ2-6	CASSFYRTGANVLTF	TGTGCCAGCAGCTTCTACAGGACTGGGGCCAACGTCCTGACTTTC
TRBD2	TRBV4-2	few	TRBJ2-3	CASSQAGLAGSDTQYF	TGTGCCAGCAGCCAAGCGGGACTAGCGGGGTCAGATACGCAGTATTTT
TRBD1	TRBV18	-	TRBJ2-1	CASSPGTDYNEQFF	TGTGCCAGCTCACCGGGGACAGATTACAATGAGCAGTTCTTC
TRBD1	TRBV12-5	few	TRBJ2-1	CASGPRQGEFF	TGTGCTAGTGGACCTCGACAGGGGGAGTTCTTC
-	TRBV10-3	-	TRBJ2-7	CAISAPNYEQYF	TGTGCCATCAGTGCACCAAACTACGAGCAGTACTTC
-	TRBV12-3/TRBV12-4	-	TRBJ2-2	CASRTSTGELFF	TGTGCCAGCAGGACTAGCACCGGGGAGCTGTTTTTT
-	TRBV7-9	few	TRBJ2-5	CASSLGTGKYF	TGTGCCAGCAGCTTAGGGACGGGGAAGTACTTC
TRBD2	TRBV20-1	few	TRBJ2-1	CSARDLPAGRYNEQFF	TGCAGTGCTAGAGATCTCCCAGCGGGGCGGTACAATGAGCAGTTCTTC
-	TRBV4-3	-	TRBJ2-1	CASSQGGRSRSSYNEQFF	TGCGCCAGCAGCCAAGGGGGGCGTAGCCGGAGCTCCTACAATGAGCAGTTCTTC
-	TRBV12-3/TRBV12-4	many	TRBJ2-5	CASSLAETQYF	TGTGCCAGCAGTTTGGCGGAGACCCAGTACTTC
TRBD2	TRBV3-1	-	TRBJ2-1	CASSRGLARDNEQFF	TGTGCCAGCAGCCGGGGACTAGCGAGGGACAATGAGCAGTTCTTC
-	TRBV5-1	-	TRBJ2-1	CASSLTGEIPFF	TGCGCCAGCAGCTTGACGGGGGAGATCCCGTTCTTC
TRBD2	TRBV19	few	TRBJ2-7	CASSIWTSGGYEQYF	TGTGCCAGTAGTATATGGACTAGCGGGGGCTACGAGCAGTACTTC
-	TRBV9	-	TRBJ2-7	CASSVAGFSEQYF	TGTGCCAGCAGCGTAGCGGGATTCTCCGAGCAGTACTTC
TRBD2	TRBV29-1	few	TRBJ2-1	CSVAASGRLTYNEQFF	TGCAGCGTTGCGGCTAGCGGGAGGCTAACCTACAATGAGCAGTTCTTC
-	TRBV11-2	many	TRBJ2-1	CASSLGAGNEQFF	TGTGCCAGCAGCTTAGGGGCGGGGAATGAGCAGTTCTTC
TRBD1	TRBV13	few	TRBJ1-2	CASRDSIVGNYGYTF	TGTGCCAGCCGGGACAGCATAGTGGGTAACTATGGCTACACCTTC
-	TRBV11-3	few	TRBJ2-3	CASSSWAGEATDTQYF	TGTGCCAGCAGCTCCTGGGCTGGGGAGGCCACAGATACGCAGTATTTT
-	TRBV20-1	-	TRBJ2-2	CSARQTNTGELFF	TGCAGTGCTAGACAGACGAACACCGGGGAGCTGTTTTTT
-	TRBV7-9	-	TRBJ1-2	CASSSIAGPSNYGYTF	TGTGCCAGCAGCTCTATTGCCGGGCCATCAAACTATGGCTACACCTTC
TRBD1	TRBV12-3/TRBV12-4	many	TRBJ2-3	CASRPGTASTDTQYF	TGTGCCAGCAGACCCGGGACAGCCAGCACAGATACGCAGTATTTT
TRBD2	TRBV7-6	-	TRBJ2-7	CASSSLAGAFYEQYF	TGTGCCAGCAGCTCACTAGCGGGAGCCTTCTACGAGCAGTACTTC
TRBD2	TRBV20-1	-	TRBJ2-1	CSARNRVAGAYNEQFF	TGCAGTGCTAGAAATAGGGTAGCGGGAGCCTACAATGAGCAGTTCTTC
-	TRBV19	few	TRBJ2-7	CARLWTGAYYEQYF	TGTGCCAGATTGTGGACGGGAGCCTACTACGAGCAGTACTTC
TRBD2	TRBV14	few	TRBJ2-3	CASSHPSGRARTDTQYF	TGTGCCAGCAGCCATCCTAGCGGGAGGGCGCGCACAGATACGCAGTATTTT
-	TRBV12-3/TRBV12-4	-	TRBJ2-3	CASSLGQNGDTQYF	TGTGCCAGCAGTTTAGGGCAGAACGGAGATACGCAGTATTTT
TRBD2	TRBV9	few	TRBJ2-5	CASSSRTSGQETQYF	TGTGCCAGCAGCAGCAGGACTAGCGGCCAAGAGACCCAGTACTTC
-	TRBV6-5	-	TRBJ1-2	CASSYSSTARRALYGYTF	TGTGCCAGCAGTTACTCGAGTACCGCCCGGAGGGCCCTCTATGGCTACACCTTC
-	TRBV19	-	TRBJ1-1	CASSFNTNTEAFF	TGTGCCAGTAGCTTTAATACGAACACTGAAGCTTTCTTT
-	TRBV4-3	-	TRBJ1-5	CASSKGAVGNQPQHF	TGCGCCAGCAGCAAAGGGGCGGTAGGCAATCAGCCCCAGCATTTT
-	TRBV29-1	-	TRBJ2-6	CSVEDRRTGANVLTF	TGCAGCGTTGAAGATCGCAGAACTGGGGCCAACGTCCTGACTTTC
TRBD2	TRBV6-5	few	TRBJ2-2	CASSYYSGGTGELFF	TGTGCCAGCAGTTACTATTCGGGGGGCACCGGGGAGCTGTTTTTT
TRBD2	TRBV7-8	-	TRBJ2-7	CASSLWASGPYEQYF	TGTGCCAGCAGCTTATGGGCTAGCGGCCCCTACGAGCAGTACTTC
TRBD2	TRBV27	few	TRBJ2-1	CASSFISGAGNEQFF	TGTGCCAGCAGTTTCATTAGCGGGGCCGGGAATGAGCAGTTCTTC
TRBD2	TRBV4-3	few	TRBJ2-1	CASSHLGLGGRDNEQFF	TGCGCCAGCAGCCACCTAGGACTAGGTGGAAGGGACAATGAGCAGTTCTTC
-	TRBV21-1	-	TRBJ2-3	CASSKAPLAGEGDTQYF	TGTGCCAGCAGCAAAGCCCCACTAGCGGGAGAAGGAGATACGCAGTATTTT
TRBD2	TRBV29-1	many	TRBJ2-1	CSVGVAGVRFF	TGCAGCGTGGGGGTAGCGGGAGTACGGTTCTTC
-	TRBV20-1	-	TRBJ2-3	CSAPPDYTDTQYF	TGCAGTGCTCCCCCGGACTACACAGATACGCAGTATTTT
-	TRBV12-3/TRBV12-4	few	TRBJ2-2	CASSLASVTGELFF	TGTGCCAGCAGTTTAGCGTCGGTCACCGGGGAGCTGTTTTTT
-	TRBV6-5	-	TRBJ2-7	CASSYSGESGEQYF	TGTGCCAGCAGTTACTCAGGGGAATCAGGCGAGCAGTACTTC
TRBD2	TRBV11-2	few	TRBJ2-1	CASSPAGGPWNEQFF	TGTGCCAGCAGCCCCGCGGGGGGGCCCTGGAATGAGCAGTTCTTC
-	TRBV20-1	few	TRBJ1-1	CSARLMDGLEAFF	TGCAGTGCTAGACTAATGGACGGTCTAGAAGCTTTCTTT
-	TRBV20-1	-	TRBJ2-7	CSARASYEQYF	TGCAGTGCCCGAGCGAGTTACGAGCAGTACTTC
-	TRBV20-1	few	TRBJ2-1	CSASGIGSGKYNEQFF	TGCAGTGCAAGTGGCATAGGGAGCGGAAAATACAATGAGCAGTTCTTC
TRBD1	TRBV12-3/TRBV12-4	few	TRBJ1-5	CASRPDRVQPQHF	TGTGCCAGCAGACCCGACAGGGTGCAGCCCCAGCATTTT
TRBD2	TRBV6-5	-	TRBJ2-3	CASSYGGTSGSWTDTQYF	TGTGCCAGCAGTTATGGTGGGACTAGCGGGAGTTGGACAGATACGCAGTATTTT
-	TRBV6-2/TRBV6-3	few	TRBJ1-1	CASSYPDSTEAFF	TGTGCCAGCAGTTACCCGGACAGCACTGAAGCTTTCTTT
-	TRBV3-1	few	TRBJ2-7	CASSSDREGYEQYF	TGTGCCAGCAGCAGCGACAGGGAGGGCTACGAGCAGTACTTC
TRBD2	TRBV9	-	TRBJ2-1	CASNLAGSYNEQFF	TGTGCCAGCAATCTAGCGGGGTCCTACAATGAGCAGTTCTTC
TRBD1	TRBV7-2	-	TRBJ2-1	CASSLRRGTGWNEQFF	TGTGCCAGCAGCTTAAGGAGGGGGACAGGGTGGAATGAGCAGTTCTTC
TRBD2	TRBV15	few	TRBJ2-1	CATSRVPIAGTEQFF	TGTGCCACCAGCAGAGTTCCGATAGCGGGAACTGAGCAGTTCTTC
-	TRBV5-1	-	TRBJ1-1	CASSTGDGEITEAFF	TGCGCCAGCAGCACCGGTGATGGGGAAATCACTGAAGCTTTCTTT
-	TRBV10-1	-	TRBJ2-3	CASSEGLTDTQYF	TGCGCCAGCAGTGAAGGACTAACAGATACGCAGTATTTT
-	TRBV9	-	TRBJ2-2	CASRGTRETAGELFF	TGTGCCAGCAGGGGGACGCGAGAGACCGCCGGGGAGCTGTTTTTT
TRBD1	TRBV10-1	-	TRBJ2-7	CASSDPGQGFYEQYF	TGCGCCAGCAGTGATCCGGGACAGGGTTTCTACGAGCAGTACTTC
-	TRBV6-2/TRBV6-3	-	TRBJ2-1	CASGRDGSYNEQFF	TGTGCCAGCGGCCGGGACGGCTCCTACAATGAGCAGTTCTTC
TRBD2	TRBV9	many	TRBJ2-7	CASSVSAGGVYEQYF	TGTGCCAGCAGCGTATCAGCGGGAGGTGTGTACGAGCAGTACTTC